The present T cell receptor beta chain was sequenced within a study of graft-versus-host responses after intestinal transplantation. About the research overall: Once they had received anti-thymocyte globulin induction, all recipients took tacrolimus and steroids for around three years.

Profiled with immunoSEQ multiplex PCR; TCRdb holds only in-frame clones, not every one. The table lists around 77,000 clones, approximately 94% of them singletons. This clone has a single count. Its specificity is not known. Points from the study as a whole: Recipient-marrow GvH clones were detected, some having first appeared in ileum or blood. Elevated graft-versus-host to host-versus-graft clonal ratios in allografts were recorded for patients with graft-donor T cell macrochimerism.

The CDR3 spans 15 residues. Trimming shortened V by 2 bases and J by 2 bases, and 13 bases separated the two germline ends. Germline V lookup: CDR1 MNHEY, CDR2 SMNVEV (reference sequence). The clonotype comes from a human donor who received an intestinal transplant. Sequencing used unstimulated CD8+ T cells sorted from spleen or lymph node cells, obtained before intestinal transplant. The chain joins TRBV27 to TRBJ2-7; D remains unclear. CDR3 sequence reads: CASSLVATDPYEQYF. CDR3 DNA: TGTGCCAGCAGTTTAGTGGCCACGGACCCCTACGAGCAGTACTTC.